A single sample is the source of the 7 T cell receptor beta chains below, sequenced in a study of T cell responses to AZD1222 COVID-19 vaccine. Generated by immunoSEQ multiplex PCR, the TCRdb table keeps only in-frame clones and is missing some. The sample shows under 200,000 clones, about 92% of them seen only once. Material: peripheral blood, obtained 28 days after the second dose of the MenACWY control vaccine. Receptor source: an adult who received the MenACWY meningococcal vaccine as a control.

In its sample, this clone was seen a few times. The CDR3 region has the DNA TGTGCCACCATGCACAGGACAGGGAGCACTGAAGCTTTCTTT. Translating it yields CATMHRTGSTEAFF. V gene TRBV27 combines with J gene TRBJ1-1, with 8 positions matching TRBD1. V dropped 10 bases and J dropped 4; count of bases not matched to a gene: 11. Germline V gene sequence: CDR1 MNHEY, CDR2 SMNVEV (reference sequence). There are 14 residues in the CDR3.

The rearrangement joins TRBV20-1 to TRBJ2-5; D perhaps matches TRBD1 (5 bases). CDR3 length equals 11 residues. Germline CDR1 reads DFQATT; CDR2 reads SNEGSKA (reference sequence). The ends were cut back, 6 bases at V and 2 bases at J, with 7 bases in the middle. The CDR3 bases are TGCAGTGCAGGGGCACAAGAGACCCAGTACTTC. Protein product: CSAGAQETQYF.

This clone came up a few times. V is TRBV6-4 and J is TRBJ2-1; TRBD2 matches 7 bases. Germline assignment: CDR1 MRHNA and CDR2 SNTAGT. The CDR3 length is 16 residues. With 4 bases clipped from V and 2 bases from J, the junction kept 8 bases outside the gene matches. CDR3: CASSVSSGTAYNEQFF. The CDR3, as DNA: TGTGCCAGCAGTGTGTCTAGCGGAACAGCCTACAATGAGCAGTTCTTC.

The V and J genes are TRBV6-2 or TRBV6-3 and TRBJ2-5, with D possibly TRBD1 on 7 matching bases. The CDR3 is made up of 14 amino acids. Deletions cut 4 bases from V and 5 bases from J, with 14 bases between. Germline loops: CDR1 MNHEY, CDR2 SVGEGT. The CDR3 DNA follows: TGTGCCAGCAGTTTGGTGGCAGGGGGGGAGACCCAGTACTTC. Translated: CASSLVAGGETQYF.

The J gene is TRBJ2-3, the V gene TRBV10-3; 13 bases match TRBD2. The junction had 3 bases not matched to a gene; V was cut back by 8 bases and J by 1 base. Germline assignment: CDR1 ENHRY and CDR2 SYGVKD. The CDR3 covers 15 residues. CDR3 sequence (DNA): TGTGCCATCGGACTAGCGGGAGTAGGCACAGATACGCAGTATTTT. Protein: CAIGLAGVGTDTQYF.

V is TRBV12-2 and J is TRBJ2-7. TRBV12-2 is given as a pseudogene. The CDR3 has 13 amino acids. The CDR3 region is CASRLAPTYEQYF. The CDR3 DNA reads TGTGCAAGTCGCTTAGCGCCCACCTACGAGCAGTACTTC.

The chain combines TRBV30 with TRBJ2-1; 9 bases map to TRBD2. CDR1 is GTSNPN, CDR2 SVGIG, per germline (reference sequence). V was clipped by 1 base and J by 8 bases; unmatched bases: 6. The CDR3 contains 14 residues. The CDR3 nucleotides read TGTGCCTGGAGTGGTAGCGGGAGAGGGTATGAGCAGTTCTTC. Its protein is CAWSGSGRGYEQFF.